Listed below are T cell receptor beta chains from one sample, sequenced in a study of blood T cells in healthy people across ages. MiXCR was run by TCRdb on the 5' RACE reads, yielding one entry per CDR3 protein. The profile shows 980,000 or so distinct CDR3 sequences, 40% to 60% of them singletons. Sequenced sample: blood. The receptors were gathered from a man younger than 45 in good health. CDR3s include the opening cysteine and the closing phenylalanine or tryptophan. The order of the fields is V gene, CDR3 length, D gene, clone size, J gene, CDR3 DNA, CDR3 protein. A D gene is named only where the DNA matches it firmly. Expanded clones are given a class, and other clones once, few, many or no size at all.

V: TRBV10-3; length: 16; D: NA; size: NA; J: TRBJ2-7; DNA: TGTGCCATCAGTGGAACCCCAGGGGCAGGCTCCTACGAGCAGTACTTC; CDR3: CAISGTPGAGSYEQYF
V: TRBV28; length: 14; D: TRBD1; size: NA; J: TRBJ2-7; DNA: TGTGCCAGCAGTCACAGGGGCGCCTCCTACGAGCAGTACTTC; CDR3: CASSHRGASYEQYF
V: TRBV3-1; length: 14; D: NA; size: once; J: TRBJ2-5; DNA: TGTGCCAGCAGCCGCGGGTTTGGCGCAGTTGAGCAGTACTTC; CDR3: CASSRGFGAVEQYF
V: TRBV20-1; length: 13; D: NA; size: NA; J: TRBJ2-7; DNA: TGCAGTGCTCCGGCAGGGAAATCCTACGAGCAGTACTTC; CDR3: CSAPAGKSYEQYF
V: TRBV2; length: 14; D: NA; size: few; J: TRBJ1-4; DNA: TGTGCCAGCGATCTAGGGAGGCTCCGGGAAAAACTGTTTTTT; CDR3: CASDLGRLREKLFF
V: TRBV12-3/TRBV12-4; length: 15; D: NA; size: few; J: TRBJ2-7; DNA: TGTGCCAGCACCACTGCGGCAGGTAGCTCCTACGAGCAGTACTTC; CDR3: CASTTAAGSSYEQYF
V: TRBV7-2; length: 15; D: NA; size: NA; J: TRBJ2-6; DNA: TGTGCCAGCAGGACAGCTCTCTCTGGGGCCAACGTCCTGACTTTC; CDR3: CASRTALSGANVLTF
V: TRBV9; length: 14; D: NA; size: NA; J: TRBJ1-3; DNA: TGTGCCTCTCAGGTCGGACAGTCTGGAAACACCATATATTTT; CDR3: CASQVGQSGNTIYF
V: TRBV5-1; length: 17; D: TRBD1; size: NA; J: TRBJ2-3; DNA: TGCGCCAGCAGCCTTCGTCCGGGACAGGGGAGCACAGATACGCAGTATTTT; CDR3: CASSLRPGQGSTDTQYF
V: TRBV14; length: 17; D: NA; size: NA; J: TRBJ2-7; DNA: TGTGCCAGCAGCCAAGATGGGGATTCCATCCTATCAGCCTGGCAGTACTTC; CDR3: CASSQDGDSILSAWQYF
V: TRBV28; length: 13; D: NA; size: few; J: TRBJ1-2; DNA: TGTGCCAGCAGTGCGGGACACGGCTATGGCTACACCTTC; CDR3: CASSAGHGYGYTF
V: TRBV4-1; length: 15; D: NA; size: few; J: TRBJ2-3; DNA: TGCGCCAGCAGCCAACGGACAGAATTCACAGATACGCAGTATTTT; CDR3: CASSQRTEFTDTQYF
V: TRBV27; length: 13; D: NA; size: NA; J: TRBJ2-7; DNA: TGTGCCAGCGGCGGGGACAATTCCTACGAGCAGTACTTC; CDR3: CASGGDNSYEQYF
V: TRBV7-9; length: 14; D: NA; size: NA; J: TRBJ2-5; DNA: TGTGCCAGCAGCTTAAGTCGCTCTAAAGAGACCCAGTACTTC; CDR3: CASSLSRSKETQYF
V: TRBV28; length: 18; D: TRBD2; size: NA; J: TRBJ2-7; DNA: TGTGCCAGCAGTTTCGAAGGCCTAGCGGGGGGTTCCAACTACGAGCAGTACTTC; CDR3: CASSFEGLAGGSNYEQYF
V: TRBV2; length: 13; D: TRBD1; size: NA; J: TRBJ1-2; DNA: TGTGCCAGCAGTGTACAGGGGTATACTGGCTACACCTTC; CDR3: CASSVQGYTGYTF
V: TRBV20-1; length: 15; D: TRBD2; size: NA; J: TRBJ2-1; DNA: TGCAGTGCTAGAGAGGAGCGGGGGGGCCAGGATGAGCAGTTCTTC; CDR3: CSAREERGGQDEQFF
V: TRBV18; length: 12; D: NA; size: many; J: TRBJ2-1; DNA: TGTGCCAGCGGGGTGTCCTACAATGAGCAGTTCTTC; CDR3: CASGVSYNEQFF